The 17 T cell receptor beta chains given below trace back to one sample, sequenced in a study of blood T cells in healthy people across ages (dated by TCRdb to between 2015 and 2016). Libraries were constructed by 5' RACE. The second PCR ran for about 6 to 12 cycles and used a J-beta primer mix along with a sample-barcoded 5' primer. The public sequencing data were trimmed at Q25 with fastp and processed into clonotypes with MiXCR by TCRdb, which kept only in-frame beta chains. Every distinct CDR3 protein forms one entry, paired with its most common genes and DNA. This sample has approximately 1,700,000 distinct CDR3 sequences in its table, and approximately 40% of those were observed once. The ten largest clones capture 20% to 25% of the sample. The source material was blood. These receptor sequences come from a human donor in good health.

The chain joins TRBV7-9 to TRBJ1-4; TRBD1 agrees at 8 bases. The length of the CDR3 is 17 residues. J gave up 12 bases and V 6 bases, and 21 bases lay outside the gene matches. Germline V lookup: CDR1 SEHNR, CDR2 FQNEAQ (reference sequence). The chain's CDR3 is CASSTHGQGSYYSELFF. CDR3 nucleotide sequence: TGTGCCAGCAGTACCCACGGACAGGGATCTTACTACTCCGAACTGTTTTTT. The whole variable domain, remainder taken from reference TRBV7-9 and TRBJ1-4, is DTGVSQNPRHKITKRGQNVTFRCDPISEHNRLYWYRQTLGQGPEFLTYFQNEAQLEKSRLLSDRFSAERPKGSFSTLEIQRTEQGDSAMYLCASSTHGQGSYYSELFFGSGTQLSVL.

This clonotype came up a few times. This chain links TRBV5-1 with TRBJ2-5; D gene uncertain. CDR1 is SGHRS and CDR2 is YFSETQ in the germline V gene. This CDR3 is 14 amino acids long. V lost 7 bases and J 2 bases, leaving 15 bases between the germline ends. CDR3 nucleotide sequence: TGCGCCAGCTCGGTGTTTTGGGCGCAAGAGACCCAGTACTTC. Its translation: CASSVFWAQETQYF.

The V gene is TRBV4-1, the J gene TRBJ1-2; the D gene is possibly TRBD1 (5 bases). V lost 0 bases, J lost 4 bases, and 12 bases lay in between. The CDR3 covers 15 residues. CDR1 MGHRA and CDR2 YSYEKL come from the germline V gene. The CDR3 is CASSQDPVGPYGYTF. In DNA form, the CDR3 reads TGCGCCAGCAGCCAAGATCCGGTGGGGCCCTATGGCTACACCTTC.

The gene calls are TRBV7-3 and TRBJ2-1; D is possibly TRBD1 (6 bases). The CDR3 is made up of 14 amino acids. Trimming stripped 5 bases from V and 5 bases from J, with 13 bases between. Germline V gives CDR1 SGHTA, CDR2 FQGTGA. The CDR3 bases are TGTGCCAGCAGCCCGAAAGGACAGAACAATGAGCAGTTCTTC. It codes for CASSPKGQNNEQFF.

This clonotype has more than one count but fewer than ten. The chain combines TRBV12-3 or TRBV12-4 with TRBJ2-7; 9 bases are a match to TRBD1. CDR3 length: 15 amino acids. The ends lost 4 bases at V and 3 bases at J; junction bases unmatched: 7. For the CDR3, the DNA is TGTGCCAGCAGTTGGCGGGGACAGGGCAGCTACGAGCAGTACTTC. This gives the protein CASSWRGQGSYEQYF.

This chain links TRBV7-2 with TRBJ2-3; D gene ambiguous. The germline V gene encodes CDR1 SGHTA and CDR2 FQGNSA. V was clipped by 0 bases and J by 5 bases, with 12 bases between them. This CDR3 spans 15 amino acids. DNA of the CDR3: TGTGCCAGCAGCTTAGCGTTGCCAGAAGGAGATACGCAGTATTTT. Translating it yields CASSLALPEGDTQYF.

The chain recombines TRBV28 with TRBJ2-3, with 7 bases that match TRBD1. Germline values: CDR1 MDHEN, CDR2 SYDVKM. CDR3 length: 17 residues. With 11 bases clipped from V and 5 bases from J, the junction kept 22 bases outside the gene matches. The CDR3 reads CACPPNGQAGGVDTQYF. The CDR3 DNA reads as TGTGCCTGCCCCCCCAACGGACAGGCCGGCGGCGTAGATACGCAGTATTTT.

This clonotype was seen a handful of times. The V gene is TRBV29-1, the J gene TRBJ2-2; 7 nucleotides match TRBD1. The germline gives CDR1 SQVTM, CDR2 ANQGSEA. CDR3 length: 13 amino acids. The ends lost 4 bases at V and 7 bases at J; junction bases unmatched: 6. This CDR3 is CSVGRGSGGELFF. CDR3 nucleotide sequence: TGCAGCGTTGGCAGGGGGTCTGGCGGGGAGCTGTTTTTT.

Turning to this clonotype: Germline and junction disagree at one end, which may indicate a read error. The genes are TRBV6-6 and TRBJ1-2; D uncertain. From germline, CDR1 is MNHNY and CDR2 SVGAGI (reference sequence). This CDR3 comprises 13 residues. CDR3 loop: CASSYLPAYGYTF. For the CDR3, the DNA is TGTGCCAGCAGTTACTTACCGGCCTATGGTTACACCTTC.

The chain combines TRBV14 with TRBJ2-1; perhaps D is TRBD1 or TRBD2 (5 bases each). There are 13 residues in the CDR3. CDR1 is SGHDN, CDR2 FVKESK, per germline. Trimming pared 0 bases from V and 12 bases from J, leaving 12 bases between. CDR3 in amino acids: CASSQEEGLGQFF. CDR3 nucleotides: TGTGCCAGCAGCCAAGAAGAGGGGCTGGGGCAGTTCTTC.

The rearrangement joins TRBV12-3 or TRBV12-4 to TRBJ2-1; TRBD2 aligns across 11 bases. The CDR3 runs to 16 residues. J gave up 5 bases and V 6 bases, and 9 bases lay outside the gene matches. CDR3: CASRNLSGGVNNEQFF. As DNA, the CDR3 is TGTGCCAGCAGAAACCTTAGCGGGGGGGTGAACAATGAGCAGTTCTTC.

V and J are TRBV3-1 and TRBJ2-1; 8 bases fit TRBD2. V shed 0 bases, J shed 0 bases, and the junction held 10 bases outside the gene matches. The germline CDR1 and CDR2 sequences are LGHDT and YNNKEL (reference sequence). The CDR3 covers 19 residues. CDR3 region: CASSQDRDRGGNSYNEQFF. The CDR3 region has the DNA TGTGCCAGCAGCCAAGATCGAGACCGGGGGGGGAACTCCTACAATGAGCAGTTCTTC.

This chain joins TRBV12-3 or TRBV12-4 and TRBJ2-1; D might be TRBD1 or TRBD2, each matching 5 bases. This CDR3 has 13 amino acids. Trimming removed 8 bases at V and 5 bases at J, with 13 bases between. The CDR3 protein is CASSFGTHNEQFF. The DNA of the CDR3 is TGTGCCAGCTCCTTCGGGACCCACAATGAGCAGTTCTTC.

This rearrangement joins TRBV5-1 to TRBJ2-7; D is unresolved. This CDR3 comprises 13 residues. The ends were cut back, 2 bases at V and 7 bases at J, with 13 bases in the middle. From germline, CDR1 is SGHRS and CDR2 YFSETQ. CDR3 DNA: TGCGCCAGCAGCTTCACGGACCCGGAGGAGCAGTACTTC. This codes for CASSFTDPEEQYF.

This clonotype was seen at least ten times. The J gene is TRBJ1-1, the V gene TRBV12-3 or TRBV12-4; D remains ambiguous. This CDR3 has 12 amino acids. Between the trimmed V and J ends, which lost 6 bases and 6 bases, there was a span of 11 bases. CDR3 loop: CASSPNGPEAFF. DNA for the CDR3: TGTGCCAGCAGCCCTAACGGACCTGAAGCTTTCTTT.

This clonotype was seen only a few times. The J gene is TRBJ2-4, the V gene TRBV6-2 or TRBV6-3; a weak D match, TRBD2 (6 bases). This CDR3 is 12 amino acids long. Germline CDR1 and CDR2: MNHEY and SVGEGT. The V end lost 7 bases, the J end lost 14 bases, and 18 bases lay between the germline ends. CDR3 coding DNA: TGTGCCAGCAACGTCTTTCGGGGGAGGAAGTACTTC. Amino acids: CASNVFRGRKYF.

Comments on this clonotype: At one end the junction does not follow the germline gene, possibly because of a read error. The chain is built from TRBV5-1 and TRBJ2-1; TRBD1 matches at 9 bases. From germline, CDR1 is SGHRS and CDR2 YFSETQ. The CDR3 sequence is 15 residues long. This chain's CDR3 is CASSVLQGASHEQFF. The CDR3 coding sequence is TGTGCCAGCAGCGTACTACAGGGGGCTAGTCATGAGCAGTTCTTC. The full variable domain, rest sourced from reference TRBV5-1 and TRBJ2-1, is KAGVTQTPRYLIKTRGQQVTLSCSPISGHRSVSWYQQTPGQGLQFLFEYFSETQRNKGNFPGRFSGRQFSNSRSEMNVSTLELGDSALYLCASSVLQGASHEQFFGPGTRLTVL.